One and the same sample provided the 32 T cell receptor beta chains below, sequenced in a study of blood T cell repertoires in COVID-19. Clones were sequenced by immunoSEQ multiplex PCR, and TCRdb holds only the in-frame ones, with some missing. This table holds some 100,000 clones, 75% to 95% found once. The sample was peripheral blood. The receptors derive from a man aged 45 to 65 with acute or convalescent COVID-19.

V gene TRBV6-6 combines with J gene TRBJ2-2; D is possibly TRBD2 (6 bases). The germline CDR1 and CDR2 sequences are MNHNY and SVGAGI (reference sequence). Deletions cut 3 bases from V and 1 base from J, with 9 bases between. This CDR3 comprises 15 residues. The CDR3 sequence: CASSYHSGNTGELFF. DNA for the CDR3: TGTGCCAGCAGTTATCATAGCGGGAACACCGGGGAGCTGTTTTTT.

This clone was observed a handful of times. The CDR3 loop reads CASSTAGRSYEQYF. Here the CDR3 DNA reads TGTGCCAGTAGTACAGCGGGACGGTCCTACGAGCAGTACTTC. The chain uses TRBV19 and TRBJ2-7; 7 bases align to TRBD2. Losses at the gene ends were 4 bases for V and 1 base for J; bases not matched to a gene: 4. Germline CDR1 and CDR2: LNHDA and SQIVND (reference sequence). The CDR3 has 14 residues. The full variable domain, completed using reference TRBV19 and TRBJ2-7, is DGGITQSPKYLFRKEGQNVTLSCEQNLNHDAMYWYRQDPGQGLRLIYYSQIVNDFQKGDIAEGYSVSREKKESFPLTVTSAQKNPTAFYLCASSTAGRSYEQYFGPGTRLTVT.

CDR3 protein: CASSLEEGLAVYEQYF. The CDR3 coding sequence is TGTGCCAGCAGCTTGGAAGAAGGACTAGCGGTCTACGAGCAGTACTTC. The chain is built from TRBV5-6 and TRBJ2-7, with 10 bases lining up with TRBD2. V shed 0 bases, J shed 3 bases, and the junction held 6 bases outside the gene matches. Per germline, CDR1 SGHDT and CDR2 YYEEEE. This CDR3 spans 16 amino acids.

This clone was recorded only once. The chain is built from TRBV27 and TRBJ1-3; D is unclear. This CDR3 is 15 amino acids long. V shed 3 bases and J shed 1 base, with 10 bases lying between them. Germline CDR1 is MNHEY and CDR2 is SMNVEV (reference sequence). CDR3 loop: CASSFRGSSGNTIYF. In DNA, the CDR3 is TGTGCCAGCAGTTTTCGGGGTTCGTCTGGAAACACCATATATTTT.

The J gene is TRBJ2-3, the V gene TRBV5-1, with TRBD2 matching 7 bases. Losses at the gene ends were 4 bases for V and 0 bases for J; bases not matched to a gene: 5. CDR1 is SGHRS, CDR2 YFSETQ, per germline. This CDR3 region has 15 residues. CDR3 in DNA: TGCGCCAGCAGCCGCAGCGGGGAAAGCACAGATACGCAGTATTTT. Translating it yields CASSRSGESTDTQYF.

This chain uses TRBV4-3 with TRBJ1-1; 11 bases map to TRBD1. Germline values: CDR1 LGHNA, CDR2 YSLEER. The V gene end was trimmed by 1 base and the J gene end by 4 bases; junction bases not matched to a gene: 2. The CDR3 extends over 15 amino acids. CDR3 sequence reads: CASSQVGTGGTEAFF. CDR3 sequence (DNA): TGCGCCAGCAGCCAAGTGGGGACAGGGGGCACTGAAGCTTTCTTT.

The chain recombines TRBV7-8 with TRBJ2-7; the D is unclear. This CDR3 region has 16 residues. The V end lost 1 base, the J end lost 0 bases, and 13 bases lay between the germline ends. Germline V gives CDR1 SGHVS, CDR2 FQNEAQ. Written as DNA, the CDR3 is TGTGCCAGCAGCTTAGTCCCGTCCCCCAGCTCCTACGAGCAGTACTTC. The encoded protein is CASSLVPSPSSYEQYF.

The V call is TRBV9, the J call TRBJ1-3; D is unresolved. Trimming removed 0 bases from V and 0 bases from J, with 7 bases in between. CDR1 SGDLS and CDR2 YYNGEE come from the germline V gene. The CDR3 is 15 residues long. This chain's CDR3 is CASSVGATSGNTIYF. CDR3 nucleotide sequence: TGTGCCAGCAGCGTAGGGGCGACCTCTGGAAACACCATATATTTT.

The chain couples TRBV15 to TRBJ1-3; weak D call: TRBD1 (5 bases). V lost 2 bases to trimming and J lost 3 bases, with 11 bases between them. Germline V gives CDR1 LNHNV, CDR2 YYDKDF (reference sequence). This CDR3 comprises 15 residues. The CDR3 region is CATSRQGLGGNTIYF. In nucleotides, the CDR3 is TGTGCCACCAGCAGACAGGGCCTTGGTGGAAACACCATATATTTT.

The chain recombines TRBV19 with TRBJ2-2; TRBD2 matches 13 bases. V was clipped by 6 bases and J by 7 bases; unmatched bases: 11. Germline CDR1 reads LNHDA; CDR2 reads SQIVND (reference sequence). The CDR3 is made up of 17 amino acids. The CDR3 coding sequence is TGTGCCAGTAGGATCGGACTAGCGGGAGTTAAGAGCGGGGAGCTGTTTTTT. This codes for CASRIGLAGVKSGELFF.

This clone was recorded only once. The genes are TRBV2 and TRBJ2-2, with 10 bases that match TRBD1. CDR1 is SNHLY and CDR2 is FYNNEI in the germline V gene. The CDR3 is 15 residues long. V shed 6 bases and J 4 bases; nucleotides not matched to a gene: 5. CDR3 sequence: CASRGQGGSTGELFF. The CDR3 DNA reads as TGTGCCAGCAGAGGACAGGGGGGGAGCACCGGGGAGCTGTTTTTT.

The table lists this clone with a count of one. This sequence joins TRBV14 and TRBJ2-1; D uncertain. Germline CDR1 reads SGHDN; CDR2 reads FVKESK. This CDR3 comprises 18 residues. V was trimmed by 1 base and J by 3 bases, leaving 19 bases between them. CDR3 nucleotides: TGTGCCAGCAGCCAAGTAGAAAGTACCTCTCTCTACTACAATGAGCAGTTCTTC. This sequence encodes CASSQVESTSLYYNEQFF. The full variable domain, its missing parts supplied by reference TRBV14 and TRBJ2-1, is EAGVTQFPSHSVIEKGQTVTLRCDPISGHDNLYWYRRVMGKEIKFLLHFVKESKQDESGMPNNRFLAERTGGTYSTLKVQPAELEDSGVYFCASSQVESTSLYYNEQFFGPGTRLTVL.

The chain has TRBV15 and TRBJ2-2; TRBD2 might be the D (7 bases). CDR1 and CDR2 (germline): LNHNV, YYDKDF (reference sequence). With 6 bases removed from V and 3 bases from J, the gap between germline ends came to 23 bases. The CDR3 consists of 18 residues. Here the CDR3 reads CATRGGGGTRDYTGELFF. The DNA for the CDR3 is TGTGCCACCAGAGGGGGAGGGGGGACTCGGGATTACACCGGGGAGCTGTTTTTT.

The genes are TRBV18 and TRBJ2-2; D is perhaps TRBD1 (6 bases). Germline-derived CDR1 and CDR2 are KGHSH and LQKENI. The CDR3 has 16 amino acids. Trimming stripped 10 bases from V and 3 bases from J, with 21 bases between. CDR3 bases: TGTGCCAACTCCCTAAGTACAGGGTCGGACACCGGGGAGCTGTTTTTT. Protein product: CANSLSTGSDTGELFF.

V and J are TRBV6-5 and TRBJ2-3, with 8 bases lining up with TRBD2. The CDR3 contains 16 residues. After removal of 2 bases from V and 1 base from J, the junction contained 5 bases not matched to a gene. Germline V lookup: CDR1 MNHEY, CDR2 SVGAGI. The CDR3 bases are TGTGCCAGCAGTTACGGTTTAGCGGGACGCACAGATACGCAGTATTTT. It is translated as CASSYGLAGRTDTQYF.

V gene TRBV7-2 combines with J gene TRBJ2-1, with 7 bases identical to TRBD2. This CDR3 comprises 16 residues. Unmatched junction bases numbered 13, after V lost 4 bases and J lost 7 bases. Germline assignment: CDR1 SGHTA and CDR2 FQGNSA. The CDR3 loop is CASSWGGKGSGNEQFF. CDR3 sequence (DNA): TGTGCCAGCAGCTGGGGGGGGAAGGGTAGCGGGAATGAGCAGTTCTTC.

The chain uses TRBV7-6 and TRBJ1-4; 8 positions match TRBD1. Trimming removed 3 bases from V and 1 base from J; junction bases left unmatched: 10. Per the germline V gene, CDR1 is SGHVS and CDR2 is FNYEAQ. This CDR3 spans 18 amino acids. The CDR3 protein is CASSFSRGRSQTNEKLFF. The CDR3 region has the DNA TGTGCCAGCAGCTTCAGCAGGGGGCGTTCTCAAACTAATGAAAAACTGTTTTTT.

Here the CDR3 reads CASGTSGTGGETQYF. The CDR3 DNA follows: TGTGCCAGCGGGACTAGCGGGACCGGAGGGGAGACCCAGTACTTC. This chain connects TRBV7-8 to TRBJ2-5, with TRBD2 matching over 13 bases. Germline V gives CDR1 SGHVS, CDR2 FQNEAQ. V lost 8 bases to trimming and J lost 5 bases; unmatched junction nucleotides: 8. This CDR3 region has 15 residues.

The chain employs TRBV2 and TRBJ2-3; D gene ambiguous. The germline gives CDR1 SNHLY, CDR2 FYNNEI. V was pared by 7 bases and J by 8 bases, with 13 bases between. The CDR3 runs 12 residues. CDR3 coding DNA: TGTGCCAGCACCCGACCCAGAGGTACGCAGTATTTT. Its translation is CASTRPRGTQYF.

The chain employs TRBV5-6 and TRBJ2-2; 14 bases are a match to TRBD2. The V gene end was trimmed by 4 bases and the J gene end by 7 bases; junction bases not matched to a gene: 9. This CDR3 region has 17 residues. Germline V gives CDR1 SGHDT, CDR2 YYEEEE. The CDR3 nucleotides are TGTGCCAGCAGCCCCCGGGGACTAGCGGGAGTAATCGGGGAGCTGTTTTTT. Translated: CASSPRGLAGVIGELFF.

V and J are TRBV10-3 and TRBJ2-3; 9 bases fit TRBD2. There are 16 residues in the CDR3. The germline V gene has CDR1 ENHRY and CDR2 SYGVKD. V trimming: 3 bases; J trimming: 5 bases; junction bases outside the gene matches: 9. The CDR3 coding sequence is TGTGCCATCAGTGATCCACCGGGACTAGCAGGAGATACGCAGTATTTT. Amino acid sequence: CAISDPPGLAGDTQYF.

V and J are TRBV30 and TRBJ1-6, with TRBD1 identical over 8 bases. This CDR3 is built from 15 residues. Germline CDR1 GTSNPN, CDR2 SVGIG (reference sequence). V lost 1 base to trimming and J lost 7 bases; unmatched junction nucleotides: 6. The CDR3 nucleotides are TGTGCCTGGAGTGACCAAGGACAGGGAAATTCACCCCTCCACTTT. Translating it yields CAWSDQGQGNSPLHF. Variable domain in full (rest from reference TRBV30 and TRBJ1-6): SQTIHQWPATLVQPVGSPLSLECTVEGTSNPNLYWYRQAAGRGLQLLFYSVGIGQISSEVPQNLSASRPQDRQFILSSKKLLLSDSGFYLCAWSDQGQGNSPLHFGNGTRLTVT.

This chain uses TRBV19 with TRBJ1-1; possibly TRBD1 for D (5 bases). CDR3 length equals 13 residues. The V gene lost 2 bases and the J gene lost 8 bases, with 12 bases spanning the gap. Germline CDR1 reads LNHDA; CDR2 reads SQIVND (reference sequence). The CDR3 DNA sequence: TGTGCCAGTAGTATACAAGGGGATAGGGAAGCTTTCTTT. Translation gives CASSIQGDREAFF. The whole variable domain, filled in from reference TRBV19 and TRBJ1-1, reads DGGITQSPKYLFRKEGQNVTLSCEQNLNHDAMYWYRQDPGQGLRLIYYSQIVNDFQKGDIAEGYSVSREKKESFPLTVTSAQKNPTAFYLCASSIQGDREAFFGQGTRLTVV.

The J gene is TRBJ1-1, the V gene TRBV4-1; D not certain. Deletions cut 0 bases from V and 1 base from J, with 9 bases between. CDR3 size: 15 residues. CDR1 is MGHRA, CDR2 YSYEKL, per germline. For the CDR3, the DNA is TGCGCCAGCAGCCAAGATGACACACCGAACACTGAAGCTTTCTTT. This gives the protein CASSQDDTPNTEAFF.

J is TRBJ2-7 and V is TRBV7-9; maybe TRBD2 (6 bases). Trimming took off 11 bases at V and 6 bases at J, with 17 bases between the two ends. The CDR3 has 12 residues. The germline CDR1 and CDR2 sequences are SEHNR and FQNEAQ (reference sequence). Written as DNA, the CDR3 is TGTGCCTGCCGCATGGGGGGAGGCGAGCAGTACTTC. Translated, it gives CACRMGGGEQYF.

J is TRBJ2-1 and V is TRBV14; possible D gene TRBD2, 6 bases. Germline CDR1 reads SGHDN; CDR2 reads FVKESK. V dropped 3 bases and J dropped 6 bases, with 21 bases sitting between them. The CDR3 runs to 17 residues. DNA for the CDR3: TGTGCCAGCAGCCATCTAACGGGGCTAGCGATAGGCAATGAGCAGTTCTTC. Residues: CASSHLTGLAIGNEQFF.

The V gene is TRBV15, the J gene TRBJ2-1; no clear D gene. The CDR3 loop spans 13 amino acids. Trimming removed 6 bases from V and 3 bases from J, with 9 bases in between. Looked up from germline, CDR1 is LNHNV and CDR2 is YYDKDF (reference sequence). The CDR3 region has the DNA TGTGCCACCAGGAGCGAGAGCTACAATGAGCAGTTCTTC. It translates to CATRSESYNEQFF. Supplemented by reference TRBV15 and TRBJ2-1, the full variable domain reads DAMVIQNPRYQVTQFGKPVTLSCSQTLNHNVMYWYQQKSSQAPKLLFHYYDKDFNNEADTPDNFQSRRPNTSFCFLDIRSPGLGDTAMYLCATRSESYNEQFFGPGTRLTVL.

In this sample, this clone turned up a few times. This chain uses TRBV4-2 with TRBJ2-7; 10 bases line up with TRBD2. This CDR3 is 18 amino acids long. V dropped 0 bases and J dropped 3; count of bases not matched to a gene: 11. CDR1 is LGHNA, CDR2 YNFKEQ, per germline. The CDR3 nucleotides are TGTGCCAGCAGCCAAGATGGAACTAGCGGGGCAGCGAGCTACGAGCAGTACTTC. Translated: CASSQDGTSGAASYEQYF.

V usage is TRBV10-2 and J usage is TRBJ2-3, with 12 bases fitting TRBD2. Per germline, CDR1 WSHSY and CDR2 SAAADI. CDR3 length: 15 amino acids. The J segment lost 2 bases and the V segment lost 8 bases, leaving 5 bases of the junction unmatched. The CDR3 here is CASRGLAGNTDTQYF. The CDR3 nucleotides are TGCGCCAGCCGCGGACTAGCGGGGAACACAGATACGCAGTATTTT.

The rearrangement uses TRBV7-9 and TRBJ1-1; D unresolved. The CDR3 is 19 residues long. The germline V gene encodes CDR1 SEHNR and CDR2 FQNEAQ (reference sequence). Trimming stripped 1 base from V and 4 bases from J, with 25 bases between. This CDR3 is CASSLVPLADREIGTEAFF. CDR3 sequence (DNA): TGTGCCAGCAGCTTAGTACCCTTGGCAGACCGGGAGATAGGCACTGAAGCTTTCTTT.

The chain recombines TRBV15 with TRBJ2-1; 7 nucleotides agree with TRBD2. After removal of 3 bases from V and 4 bases from J, the junction contained 6 bases not matched to a gene. Germline assignment: CDR1 LNHNV and CDR2 YYDKDF (reference sequence). This CDR3 is 15 amino acids long. CDR3 protein: CATSRKRDGYNEQFF. Written as DNA, the CDR3 is TGTGCCACCAGCAGGAAGCGGGACGGGTACAATGAGCAGTTCTTC.

The rearrangement links TRBV19 to TRBJ1-5, with D maybe TRBD1 (6 bases). Germline-derived CDR1 and CDR2 are LNHDA and SQIVND (reference sequence). The CDR3 length is 14 residues. The V and J ends lost 7 bases and 2 bases respectively, with 12 bases between them. The CDR3: CASTGEGGNQPQHF. The CDR3 DNA follows: TGTGCCAGTACAGGGGAGGGGGGCAATCAGCCCCAGCATTTT.